This is a list of T cell receptor beta chains from one sample in a study of ipilimumab plus nivolumab after autologous stem cell transplantation. Method: immunoSEQ multiplex PCR; TCRdb's copy keeps in-frame clones and lacks some. This table holds around 19,000 clones, around 81% found once. This material consisted of PBMCs, taken in a trial of ipilimumab plus nivolumab as post-transplant consolidation. These receptors were collected from a male donor with diffuse large B-cell lymphoma. The CDR3 runs from the conserved cysteine through the conserved F or W.

TRBJ2-2 | TRBV5-1 | CASSLAAGSNTGELFF
TRBJ2-2 | TRBV30 | CAWRGRGNSGGELFF
TRBJ1-2 | TRBV7-2 | CASTGGAGGYTF
TRBJ1-4 | TRBV4-2 | CASSTRTGGSKEKLFF
TRBJ1-5 | TRBV6-6 | CASTPGVGNQPQHF
TRBJ2-5 | TRBV30 | CAWRDRGQTQYF
TRBJ1-2 | TRBV10-3 | CAISESGRPAGYTF
TRBJ2-3 | TRBV6-6 | CASSYSGLDPTDTQYF
TRBJ2-7 | TRBV6-6 | CASSPGAGFAYEQYF
TRBJ1-2 | TRBV4-1 | CASSQEGQDEDGYTF
TRBJ2-5 | TRBV4-2 | CASSQDGRGIKETQYF
TRBJ2-7 | TRBV19 | CASTPEGPREQYF
TRBJ2-3 | TRBV7-3 | CASSPTRSGSTQYF
TRBJ2-3 | TRBV10-3 | CAISDQLAGGSDTQYF
TRBJ1-1 | TRBV6-5 | CASSFDREAEAFF
TRBJ1-1 | TRBV30 | CAWSVLHPLQPEAFF
TRBJ1-2 | TRBV5-4 | CASSLSGQGSYSNYGYTF
TRBJ2-3 | TRBV19 | CASSPLRQGRGSNTQYF
TRBJ2-1 | TRBV27 | CASSGTQEQFF
TRBJ1-2 | TRBV5-6 | CASSFPGQANYGYTF
TRBJ1-3 | TRBV5-8 | CASSSARGMGSGNTIYF
TRBJ2-7 | TRBV5-1 | CASSLGNREDEQYF
TRBJ2-1 | TRBV27 | CASSATILAANEQFF
TRBJ2-4 | TRBV5-1 | CASSKGTGYGGDIQYF
TRBJ2-1 | TRBV4-2 | CASSQDGRHNEQFF
TRBJ1-2 | TRBV7-8 | CASSPTHRVVYGYTF
TRBJ1-1 | TRBV28 | CASRNGADTEAFF
TRBJ1-5 | TRBV6-5 | CASSLDRNQPQHF
TRBJ2-3 | TRBV5-1 | CATSRGELGDTQYF
TRBJ1-2 | TRBV5-5 | CASSFSGQTSLGYTF
TRBJ1-2 | TRBV2 | CASTEGQGYGYTF
TRBJ2-3 | TRBV5-4 | CASSFPGTDTQYF
TRBJ2-1 | TRBV5-1 | CASSTGQVGEQFF
TRBJ1-2 | TRBV6-1 | CASSEFGQGYGYTF
TRBJ1-1 | TRBV7-8 | CASSEIDGGGNTEAFF
TRBJ2-7 | TRBV11-2 | CASSLGVAGHSYEQYF
TRBJ1-3 | TRBV15 | CATSRGRQLNTIYF
TRBJ2-2 | TRBV19 | CASTDRGQYTGELFF
TRBJ1-1 | TRBV7-3 | CASSLGQGHTEAFF
TRBJ2-5 | TRBV14 | CASSQGGKTQYF